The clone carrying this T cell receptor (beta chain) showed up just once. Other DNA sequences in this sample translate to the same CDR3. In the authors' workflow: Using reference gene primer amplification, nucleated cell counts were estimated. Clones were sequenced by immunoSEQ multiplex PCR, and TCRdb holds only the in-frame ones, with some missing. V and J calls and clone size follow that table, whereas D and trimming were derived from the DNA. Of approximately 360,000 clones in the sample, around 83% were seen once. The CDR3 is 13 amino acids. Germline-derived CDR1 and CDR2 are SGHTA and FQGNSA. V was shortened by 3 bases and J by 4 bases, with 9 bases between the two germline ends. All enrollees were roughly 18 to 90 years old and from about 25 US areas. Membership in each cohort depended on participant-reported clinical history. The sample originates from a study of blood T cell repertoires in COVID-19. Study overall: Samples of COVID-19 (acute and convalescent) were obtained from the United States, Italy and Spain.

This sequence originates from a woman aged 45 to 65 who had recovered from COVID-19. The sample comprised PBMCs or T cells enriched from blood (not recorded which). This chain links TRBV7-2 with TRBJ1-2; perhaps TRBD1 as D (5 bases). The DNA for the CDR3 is TGTGCCAGCAGCTTCCCAGGGTCCTATGGCTACACCTTC. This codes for CASSFPGSYGYTF.